This T cell receptor (beta chain) was documented in a study of blood T cell repertoires in COVID-19. In the study overall: Specimens from acute and convalescent COVID-19 originated in the United States, Italy and Spain. In each case, the material was cDNA or gDNA derived from T cells, B-cell-depleted T cells, or PBMCs.

Methods used by the authors: Using reference gene primer amplification, nucleated cell counts were estimated. The protocol was immunoSEQ multiplex PCR, while the TCRdb copy is restricted to in-frame clones and leaves out a portion. D and trimming were read from the DNA, whereas the V and J calls and clone size are those reported in that table. The data hold some 90,000 clones, with around four fifths observed a single time. Sequenced: peripheral blood. The TCR originated in a human donor in a cohort sampled during active COVID-19.

The CDR3 DNA is TGTGCCAGCAGTTTAGCTACAGGGAATGGCTACACCTTC. Protein sequence: CASSLATGNGYTF. The J gene is TRBJ1-2, the V gene TRBV12-3 or TRBV12-4, with D possibly matching TRBD1 (6 bases). The CDR3 sequence is 13 residues long. V lost 0 bases, J lost 6 bases, and 8 bases lay in between.